This T cell receptor (beta chain) is drawn from a study of identifying expanded T cells in peripheral blood. This CDR3 has 13 amino acids. CDR1 is SGDLS, CDR2 YYNGEE, per germline. V lost 3 bases to trimming and J lost 6 bases, with 11 bases between them. Data came from immunoSEQ multiplex PCR; TCRdb stores just in-frame clones and leaves some out. Of some 91,000 clones listed, around 88% were seen once; the top ten hold approximately 4%. Sequencing was done on a sample of blood. The sequence came from a person aged 18-69 years in good health. V is TRBV9 and J is TRBJ2-3; maybe TRBD1 (6 bases). CDR3 DNA sequence: TGTGCCAGCAGCGATACAGGGTCGGATACGCAGTATTTT. It yields the protein CASSDTGSDTQYF.